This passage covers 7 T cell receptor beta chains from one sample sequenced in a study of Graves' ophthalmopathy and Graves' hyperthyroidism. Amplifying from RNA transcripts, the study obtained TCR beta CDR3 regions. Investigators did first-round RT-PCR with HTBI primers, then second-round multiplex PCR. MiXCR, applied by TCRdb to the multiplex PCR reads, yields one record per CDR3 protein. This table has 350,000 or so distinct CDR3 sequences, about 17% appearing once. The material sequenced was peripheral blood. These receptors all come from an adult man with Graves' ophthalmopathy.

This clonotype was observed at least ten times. CDR3 sequence reads: CASSLEVGGQGKQYF. In DNA form, the CDR3 reads TGCGCCAGCAGCTTGGAAGTAGGTGGACAGGGGAAGCAGTACTTC. The V call is TRBV5-1, the J call TRBJ2-7; 9 bases fit TRBD1. The V gene end was trimmed by 0 bases and the J gene end by 8 bases; junction bases not matched to a gene: 9. The CDR3 sequence is 15 residues long. Germline-derived CDR1 and CDR2 are SGHRS and YFSETQ. The full variable domain, in which reference TRBV5-1 and TRBJ2-7 provide the parts outside the CDR3, is KAGVTQTPRYLIKTRGQQVTLSCSPISGHRSVSWYQQTPGQGLQFLFEYFSETQRNKGNFPGRFSGRQFSNSRSEMNVSTLELGDSALYLCASSLEVGGQGKQYFGPGTRLTVT.

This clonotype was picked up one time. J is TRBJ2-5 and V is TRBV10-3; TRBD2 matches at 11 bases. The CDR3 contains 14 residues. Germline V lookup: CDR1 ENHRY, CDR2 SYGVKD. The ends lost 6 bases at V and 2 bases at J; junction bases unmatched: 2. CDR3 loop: CAIRTSGEQETQYF. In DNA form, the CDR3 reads TGTGCCATCAGGACTAGCGGGGAACAAGAGACCCAGTACTTC.

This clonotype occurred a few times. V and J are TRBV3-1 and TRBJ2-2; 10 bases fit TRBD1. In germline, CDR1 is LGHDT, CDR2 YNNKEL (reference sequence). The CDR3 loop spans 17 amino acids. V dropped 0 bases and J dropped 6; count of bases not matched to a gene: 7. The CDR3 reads CASSQESPGQGSGELFF. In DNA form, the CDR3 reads TGTGCCAGCAGCCAAGAGTCTCCGGGACAGGGGTCCGGGGAGCTGTTTTTT.

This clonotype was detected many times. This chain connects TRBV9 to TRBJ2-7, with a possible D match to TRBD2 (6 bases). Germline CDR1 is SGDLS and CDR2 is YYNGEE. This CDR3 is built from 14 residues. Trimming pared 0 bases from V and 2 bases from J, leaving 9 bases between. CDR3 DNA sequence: TGTGCCAGCAGCGTAGCGGCGGGACCCTACGAGCAGTACTTC. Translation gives CASSVAAGPYEQYF.

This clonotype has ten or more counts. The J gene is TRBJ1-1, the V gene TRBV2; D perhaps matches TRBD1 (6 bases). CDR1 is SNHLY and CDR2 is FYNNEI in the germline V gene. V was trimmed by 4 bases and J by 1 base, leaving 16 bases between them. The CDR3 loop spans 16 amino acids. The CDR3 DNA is TGTGCCAGCAGTGGCTTGGGGGGGGCCTGGAACACTGAAGCTTTCTTT. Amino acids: CASSGLGGAWNTEAFF.

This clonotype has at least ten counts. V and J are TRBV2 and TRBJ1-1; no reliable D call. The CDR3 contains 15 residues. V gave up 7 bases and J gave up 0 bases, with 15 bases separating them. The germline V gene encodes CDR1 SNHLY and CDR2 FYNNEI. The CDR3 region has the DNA TGTGCCAGCACCCCCCTTAGCGGGGTGAACACTGAAGCTTTCTTT. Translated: CASTPLSGVNTEAFF.

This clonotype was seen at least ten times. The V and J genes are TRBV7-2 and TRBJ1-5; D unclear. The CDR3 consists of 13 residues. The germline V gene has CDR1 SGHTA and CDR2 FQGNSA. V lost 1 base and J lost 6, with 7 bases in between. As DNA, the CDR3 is TGTGCCAGCAGCTTAGTTGGGGTTCAGCCCCAGCATTTT. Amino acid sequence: CASSLVGVQPQHF.